One sample yielded the 16 T cell receptor beta chains listed below, sequenced in a study of T cell responses to AZD1222 COVID-19 vaccine. Produced via immunoSEQ multiplex PCR; TCRdb's table is partial and in-frame only. The top ten hold roughly 1.6% of the sample, which has about 130,000 clones, 70% to 90% seen once. The sample in question was peripheral blood, obtained on day 0 of AZD1222 vaccination. Receptors were obtained from an adult in good health.

This clone appeared a single time. The V gene is TRBV5-1, the J gene TRBJ1-5, with 8 bases aligning to TRBD1. The trim removed 5 bases at V and 0 bases at J, leaving 7 bases unmatched. CDR1 and CDR2 (germline): SGHRS, YFSETQ. The CDR3 is 16 amino acids. The chain's CDR3 is CASREGTGNSNQPQHF. The CDR3 DNA follows: TGCGCCAGCAGGGAAGGGACAGGCAATAGCAATCAGCCCCAGCATTTT.

The V gene is TRBV11-2, the J gene TRBJ1-1; 7 bases agree with TRBD1. V lost 5 bases and J lost 3; bases outside the gene matches: 12. The germline V gene has CDR1 SGHAT and CDR2 FQNNGV. CDR3 size: 16 residues. The CDR3, as DNA: TGTGCCAGCAGCCCACGCCGGGACAGACCTTACACTGAAGCTTTCTTT. This encodes CASSPRRDRPYTEAFF.

The CDR3 region has the DNA TGTGCCAGCTCACCTACAGGAAGTAATTCACCCCTCCACTTT. This encodes CASSPTGSNSPLHF. V gene TRBV18 combines with J gene TRBJ1-6, with D possibly matching TRBD1 (5 bases). The CDR3 consists of 14 residues. Germline V gives CDR1 KGHSH, CDR2 LQKENI. Trimming removed 3 bases from V and 6 bases from J, with 9 bases in between.

This rearrangement joins TRBV4-3 to TRBJ1-1; unclear D gene. Germline V gene sequence: CDR1 LGHNA, CDR2 YSLEER. Trimming removed 1 base at V and 8 bases at J, with 14 bases between. This CDR3 has 14 residues. The CDR3 loop is CASSQGVRPREAFF. CDR3 nucleotides: TGCGCCAGCAGCCAAGGGGTCAGGCCAAGGGAAGCTTTCTTT.

The V call is TRBV24-1, the J call TRBJ2-1; D is ambiguous. The V gene's germline CDR1 is KGHDR and CDR2 SFDVKD. Trimming left V 0 bases short and J 0 bases short, with 14 bases between. There are 18 residues in the CDR3. The CDR3 spells CATSDLANPPSSYNEQFF. In DNA form, the CDR3 reads TGTGCCACCAGTGATTTGGCGAATCCACCCAGCTCCTACAATGAGCAGTTCTTC.

V and J are TRBV7-7 and TRBJ1-5, with TRBD1 as a possible D gene (6 bases). Per germline, CDR1 SSHAT and CDR2 FNYEAQ (reference sequence). Trimming left V 6 bases short and J 2 bases short, with 17 bases between. There are 16 residues in the CDR3. The CDR3 loop reads CASRPGQGRGNQPQHF. CDR3 DNA: TGTGCCAGCAGACCAGGTCAGGGGCGAGGCAATCAGCCCCAGCATTTT.

The gene calls are TRBV5-1 and TRBJ1-4; D may be TRBD1 (5 bases). Germline V gene sequence: CDR1 SGHRS, CDR2 YFSETQ. With 0 bases removed from V and 4 bases from J, the gap between germline ends came to 19 bases. The CDR3 loop spans 18 amino acids. Here the CDR3 DNA reads TGCGCCAGCAGCTTGGCAGCCAGGGTGGGAGTGAATAATGAAAAACTGTTTTTT. Protein product: CASSLAARVGVNNEKLFF.

This rearrangement joins TRBV11-1 to TRBJ2-5; tentatively, D is TRBD1 (6 bases). The CDR3 loop spans 15 amino acids. The V and J ends lost 3 bases and 1 base respectively, with 12 bases between them. The V gene's germline CDR1 is SGHAT and CDR2 FQDESV (reference sequence). The CDR3 DNA reads TGTGCCAGCAGCTTGGGGTGGGACACCCAAGAGACCCAGTACTTC. Protein sequence: CASSLGWDTQETQYF.

The J gene is TRBJ2-7, the V gene TRBV7-2, with 9 bases fitting TRBD1. V lost 3 bases and J lost 2; bases outside the gene matches: 2. Germline V lookup: CDR1 SGHTA, CDR2 FQGNSA. The CDR3 length is 14 residues. DNA of the CDR3: TGTGCCAGCAGCTTGAACAGGGGGCCCTACGAGCAGTACTTC. As protein: CASSLNRGPYEQYF.

The J gene is TRBJ2-1, the V gene TRBV11-3, with 11 bases that match TRBD1. This CDR3 region has 13 residues. CDR1 SGHNT and CDR2 YENEEA come from the germline V gene. With 8 bases clipped from V and 8 bases from J, the junction kept 5 bases outside the gene matches. Here the CDR3 reads CASGQGAMYEQFF. The CDR3, as DNA: TGTGCCAGCGGACAGGGGGCTATGTATGAGCAGTTCTTC. Full variable domain (outside the CDR3, taken from reference TRBV11-3 and TRBJ2-1): EAGVVQSPRYKIIEKKQPVAFWCNPISGHNTLYWYLQNLGQGPELLIRYENEEAVDDSQLPKDRFSAERLKGVDSTLKIQPAELGDSAVYLCASGQGAMYEQFFGPGTRLTVL.

The chain employs TRBV6-5 and TRBJ1-2; D remains unclear. The germline CDR1 and CDR2 sequences are MNHEY and SVGAGI. V lost 6 bases to trimming and J lost 0 bases, with 11 bases between them. This CDR3 is 14 amino acids long. DNA for the CDR3: TGTGCCAGCAGAGAGGGTGAAGCTAACTATGGCTACACCTTC. It yields the protein CASREGEANYGYTF.

In its sample, this clone was seen a few times. The chain is built from TRBV24-1 and TRBJ2-3; 9 positions match TRBD1. Germline assignment: CDR1 KGHDR and CDR2 SFDVKD. The CDR3 consists of 15 residues. The V gene end was trimmed by 4 bases and the J gene end by 4 bases; junction bases not matched to a gene: 5. CDR3 loop: CATSDRDRAADTQYF. In nucleotides, the CDR3 is TGTGCCACCAGTGACCGGGACAGGGCTGCAGATACGCAGTATTTT.

The CDR3 coding sequence is TGTGCCAGCAGCTTACAAATCCTAGCGGGAGGTGGAGAGCAGTACTTC. As protein: CASSLQILAGGGEQYF. This chain links TRBV7-2 with TRBJ2-7; TRBD2 aligns across 11 bases. The trim removed 2 bases at V and 7 bases at J, leaving 10 bases unmatched. Germline CDR1 and CDR2: SGHTA and FQGNSA. This CDR3 contains 16 residues.

V usage is TRBV19 and J usage is TRBJ2-7; TRBD2 matches 7 bases. The CDR3 consists of 13 residues. Germline CDR1 and CDR2: LNHDA and SQIVND (reference sequence). V lost 6 bases, J lost 4 bases, and 6 bases stayed unmatched. The CDR3 DNA sequence: TGTGCCAGTAGCGGGACTATAGGGTACGAGCAGTACTTC. Protein product: CASSGTIGYEQYF.

The chain employs TRBV18 and TRBJ1-5; TRBD1 is a possible D gene (5 bases). This CDR3 region has 15 residues. V lost 6 bases and J lost 1, with 13 bases in between. Germline V gene sequence: CDR1 KGHSH, CDR2 LQKENI. CDR3 amino acids: CASSPGQRSNQPQHF. CDR3 coding DNA: TGTGCCAGCTCCCCAGGGCAGAGGAGCAATCAGCCCCAGCATTTT. The variable domain in full, with the rest retrieved from reference TRBV18 and TRBJ1-5, is NAGVMQNPRHLVRRRGQEARLRCSPMKGHSHVYWYRQLPEEGLKFMVYLQKENIIDESGMPKERFSAEFPKEGPSILRIQQVVRGDSAAYFCASSPGQRSNQPQHFGDGTRLSIL.

This chain joins TRBV6-5 and TRBJ1-2; D is uncertain. Germline CDR1 and CDR2: MNHEY and SVGAGI. V was shortened by 5 bases and J by 4 bases, with 14 bases between the two germline ends. The CDR3 length is 14 residues. The CDR3 loop is CASSLASAAYGYTF. Written as DNA, the CDR3 is TGTGCCAGCAGTCTTGCCTCAGCCGCCTATGGCTACACCTTC.